This TCR beta chain was sequenced during a study of blood T cell repertoires in COVID-19. The wider study: Researchers got acute and convalescent COVID-19 samples from the United States, Italy and Spain. Nucleic acid was either cDNA or gDNA, and it came from T cells, B-cell-depleted T cells, or PBMCs.

Seattle participants joined during active infection and were tracked over time. Per the original data handling: Estimates of nucleated cell counts were drawn from the amplification of reference gene primers. The assay was immunoSEQ multiplex PCR, and TCRdb's table has in-frame clones only and misses some. The V and J calls and the clone size are those of that table, but D and trimming were determined from the DNA. The profile covers about 49,000 clones, with 80% to 85% appearing a single time and approximately 20% taken by the ten largest. The sample taken for sequencing was peripheral blood. The receptor was isolated from an elderly woman with COVID-19, enrolled during active disease.

The DNA for the CDR3 is TGTGCCAGCAACCCGCGGTGGCAGGGCTACGAGCAGTACTTC. Residues: CASNPRWQGYEQYF. The chain carries TRBV16 and TRBJ2-7; D might be TRBD1 (5 bases). The germline gives CDR1 KGHSY, CDR2 FQNENV. The CDR3 is 14 amino acids. Trimming left V 7 bases short and J 3 bases short, with 16 bases between.